This is a list of T cell receptor beta chains from one sample in a study of shared T cell receptors in the human thymus. Sequencing was performed with immunoSEQ multiplex PCR; in TCRdb, only in-frame clones are kept and a portion is missing. The table records approximately 660,000 clones, over 75% of them present only once. These data were likewise used in another study, on human thymus T cells.

The sample consisted of thymocytes. The origin of the receptors is a boy under three years old with a congenital heart defect. Each CDR3 is given with its conserved first and last residue. D genes are given only for firm matches. Clone size is shown for a subset of rows, as once, few, many or a class of expanded clone.

clone_size,d_call,j_call,v_call,cdr3_nt,cdr3_aa
NA,TRBD2,TRBJ2-1,TRBV7-2,TGTGCCAGCAGCAACCAAGCGGGAGACTCCTACAATGAGCAGTTCTTC,CASSNQAGDSYNEQFF
few,NA,TRBJ1-3,TRBV29-1,TGCAGGGCGGACACCATATATTTT,CRADTIYF
once,TRBD1,TRBJ2-7,TRBV5-4,TGTGCCAGCAGCCCATGGACAGGTTACCCTTCCTACGAGCAGTACTTC,CASSPWTGYPSYEQYF
NA,NA,TRBJ2-4,TRBV20-1,TGCAGTGCTAGGCAGAAAAACATTCAGTACTTC,CSARQKNIQYF
NA,NA,TRBJ2-7,TRBV5-6,TGTGCCAGCAGCTTGGGGCCTACAGGTTACGAGCAGTACTTC,CASSLGPTGYEQYF
once,NA,TRBJ2-1,TRBV2,TGTGCCGGCGGGCCCCTCTACAATGAGCAGTTCTTC,CAGGPLYNEQFF
NA,NA,TRBJ2-5,TRBV9,TGTGCCAGCAGCCCCCATCGGGAGAGCGAAGAGACCCAGTACTTC,CASSPHRESEETQYF
NA,NA,TRBJ2-2,TRBV6-1,TGTGCCAGCAGTGAAGTCCAAGGATTCGAGGCCGGGGAGCTGTTTTTT,CASSEVQGFEAGELFF
NA,TRBD2,TRBJ2-1,TRBV10-3,TGTGCCATCAGTGCGCCGGGACTAGCGGCATACAATGAGCAGTTCTTC,CAISAPGLAAYNEQFF
NA,TRBD1,TRBJ2-7,TRBV19,TGTGCCAGTAGTGGACAGGAGCAGCCTTCCTACGAGCAGTACTTC,CASSGQEQPSYEQYF
NA,NA,TRBJ2-5,TRBV5-1,TGCGCCAGCAGCACGCCTAAGCAAGAGACCCAGTACTTC,CASSTPKQETQYF
NA,TRBD1,TRBJ2-3,TRBV6-5,TGTGCCAGCAGTTGGGACAGGGTCAGTCCAGATACGCAGTATTTT,CASSWDRVSPDTQYF
NA,TRBD2,TRBJ2-3,TRBV5-1,TGCGCCAGCAGCCTCCGGAATGCGGGAGGGCCAATCACAGATACGCAGTATTTT,CASSLRNAGGPITDTQYF
NA,TRBD1,TRBJ2-1,TRBV7-8,TGTGCCAGCAGCTTAGTGGGGCCGGGACAGGGCCCACTAGTCGAGTCCTACAATGAGCAGTTCTTC,CASSLVGPGQGPLVESYNEQFF
NA,NA,TRBJ1-1,TRBV6-1,TGTGCCAGCAGTGAAACTGGAGTTTATACTGAAGCTTTCTTT,CASSETGVYTEAFF
NA,NA,TRBJ1-2,TRBV5-1,TGCGCCAGCAGCTTGCACCCAGGGGCCCCCTTGGGCTACACCTTC,CASSLHPGAPLGYTF
NA,NA,TRBJ1-4,TRBV5-4,TGTGCCAGCAGCGAAACCTATGCAACTAATGAAAAACTGTTTTTT,CASSETYATNEKLFF
NA,TRBD1,TRBJ2-5,TRBV2,TGTGCCAGCAGCGCTAACGGCGCCGACAGGGTAGGAGAGACCCAGTACTTC,CASSANGADRVGETQYF
NA,TRBD2,TRBJ2-2,TRBV15,TGTGCCACCAGCAGAGATCGGATCGGGACTAGCGTCACCGGGGAGCTGTTTTTT,CATSRDRIGTSVTGELFF
once,NA,TRBJ2-1,TRBV11-2,TGTGCCAGCAGCCCCGAGGGTGAGCAGTTCTTC,CASSPEGEQFF
NA,NA,TRBJ2-5,TRBV7-2,TGTGCCAGCAGCTTAGCAGGGGGTGGCGAGACCCAGTACTTC,CASSLAGGGETQYF
NA,TRBD2,TRBJ2-5,TRBV19,TGTGCCAGTAGTATCACTAGGGAGGGGGAGACCCAGTACTTC,CASSITREGETQYF
NA,NA,TRBJ2-1,TRBV4-3,TGCGCCAGCAGCCAAGTCGGGGGACTCTACAATGAGCAGTTCTTC,CASSQVGGLYNEQFF
NA,NA,TRBJ2-7,TRBV18,TGTGCCAGCTCACCGGGCTATATCTCTTACGAGCAGTACTTC,CASSPGYISYEQYF
NA,NA,TRBJ2-7,TRBV29-1,TGCAGCGTTGCGGGCAGGGTTAGCTACGAGCAGTACTTC,CSVAGRVSYEQYF
NA,NA,TRBJ1-2,TRBV11-3,TGTGCCAGCAGCTTACTGTCCAACTATGGCTACACCTTC,CASSLLSNYGYTF
NA,TRBD1,TRBJ1-6,TRBV30,TGTGCCTGGAGTGTACCCACGGGACAGGGAAAACATCAAGGCGTATACTATAATTCACCCCTCCACTTT,CAWSVPTGQGKHQGVYYNSPLHF
NA,NA,TRBJ2-5,TRBV25-1,TGTGCCAGCAGCCGAAAATGGTACAGAAGGGAGACCCAGTACTTC,CASSRKWYRRETQYF
NA,NA,TRBJ2-7,TRBV10-2,TGCGCCAGCAGGGGGCGGGAACGCGAGCAGTACTTC,CASRGREREQYF
NA,TRBD1,TRBJ1-1,TRBV14,TGTGCCAGCAGCATCCGGGACAGGAGGAACACTGAAGCTTTCTTT,CASSIRDRRNTEAFF
NA,NA,TRBJ2-7,TRBV10-3,TGTGCCATCAGTGAGCCCCGGGGCTACGAGCAGTACTTC,CAISEPRGYEQYF
NA,NA,TRBJ2-7,TRBV28,TGTGCCAGCAGCTTCGGTTGGGCCCCCACCCCGGGGTCCGAGCAGTACTTC,CASSFGWAPTPGSEQYF
NA,NA,TRBJ2-7,TRBV14,TGTGCCAGCAGCCCCGGGATATCCTACGAGCAGTACTTC,CASSPGISYEQYF
NA,NA,TRBJ1-4,TRBV4-3,TGCGCCAGCAGCCAATCCGCGGCGGGGACTAATGAAAAACTGTTTTTT,CASSQSAAGTNEKLFF
NA,NA,TRBJ2-1,TRBV28,TGTGCCAGCAGTCCCTTGGCAGGGATCTCCTACAATGAGCAGTTCTTC,CASSPLAGISYNEQFF
NA,NA,TRBJ2-3,TRBV9,TGTGCCAGCAGCGCTCGCTTGGAGGCAGATACGCAGTATTTT,CASSARLEADTQYF
NA,TRBD2,TRBJ2-1,TRBV19,TGTGCCAGTAGTATAGTCCCGCCGGGACTAGCCCAAAAAGGCGAGCAGTTCTTC,CASSIVPPGLAQKGEQFF
NA,NA,TRBJ1-1,TRBV7-2,TGTGCCAGCAGGATAAATCCTAAGGACAGTAACGGCACTGAAGCTTTCTTT,CASRINPKDSNGTEAFF
NA,TRBD1,TRBJ2-3,TRBV11-3,TGTGCCAGCAGCCGAGGTGACAGGGTTGGGTCAGATACGCAGTATTTT,CASSRGDRVGSDTQYF
NA,TRBD1,TRBJ1-5,TRBV6-1,TGTGCCAGCAAGACAGGGAATAGCAATCAGCCCCAGCATTTT,CASKTGNSNQPQHF
few,NA,TRBJ2-1,TRBV4-1,TGCGCCAGCAGCCAAGTACCGGAAGCGGGTAATGAGCAGTTCTTC,CASSQVPEAGNEQFF
NA,NA,TRBJ2-1,TRBV27,TGTGCCAGCAGTTCGGCGGGCCTTTCATACAATGAGCAGTTCTTC,CASSSAGLSYNEQFF
NA,NA,TRBJ2-2,TRBV4-3,TGCGCCAGCAGCCCCGCGGCTTTCGGGGAGCTGTTTTTT,CASSPAAFGELFF
NA,TRBD2,TRBJ2-1,TRBV5-6,TGTGCCAGCAGCTTGATGGGGGCTAGCGGGGGCTCAAATGAGCAGTTCTTC,CASSLMGASGGSNEQFF
NA,TRBD2,TRBJ2-7,TRBV6-5,TGTGCCAGCAGTTACTCGTTAGCGGGGGCCTACGAGCAGTACTTC,CASSYSLAGAYEQYF
few,TRBD2,TRBJ2-3,TRBV7-2,TGTGCCAGCAGCCCGGGACTAGCGGGAGTTGTGAGCACAGATACGCAGTATTTT,CASSPGLAGVVSTDTQYF
NA,TRBD2,TRBJ2-7,TRBV11-2,TGTGCCAGCAGCGGACTAGCGGGAGGCCAAACCTACGAGCAGTACTTC,CASSGLAGGQTYEQYF
NA,TRBD2,TRBJ2-2,TRBV4-1,TGCGCCAGCAGCCAAAGGGACGGGAGGCTGAACACCGGGGAGCTGTTTTTT,CASSQRDGRLNTGELFF
NA,NA,TRBJ1-2,TRBV5-4,TGTGCCAGCAGCTTGGGTCGCGGCAGGGGAGGCTACACCTTC,CASSLGRGRGGYTF
NA,NA,TRBJ2-1,TRBV19,TGTGCCAGTACACGGGGTCCCCCCTACAATGAGCAGTTCTTC,CASTRGPPYNEQFF
NA,TRBD2,TRBJ2-1,TRBV10-2,TGCGCCAGCAGTGAGTCGAAAGCGGGAGGGCCCTCCTACAATGAGCAGTTCTTC,CASSESKAGGPSYNEQFF
once,NA,TRBJ2-2,TRBV27,TGTGCCAGCAGTCGGGGTCCGAGCGGGGAGCTGTTTTTT,CASSRGPSGELFF
NA,TRBD2,TRBJ2-3,TRBV28,TGTGCCAGCAGTTTGCGGACTAGCGGGATAAGGGGTACGCAGTATTTT,CASSLRTSGIRGTQYF
once,TRBD2,TRBJ2-7,TRBV28,TGTGCCAGCAGTCAAACTAGCGGGAGCTCCTACGAGCAGTACTTC,CASSQTSGSSYEQYF
few,NA,TRBJ2-7,TRBV28,TGTGCCAGCAGTTTCTACCCCTACGAGCAGTACTTC,CASSFYPYEQYF
NA,TRBD2,TRBJ2-7,TRBV30,TGTGCCTGGAGTGAGGCTAGCGGGAGCCATGAGTCCTACGAGCAGTACTTC,CAWSEASGSHESYEQYF
NA,NA,TRBJ2-7,TRBV15,TGTGCCACCAGCCAGGGAACCGAGCAGTACTTC,CATSQGTEQYF
NA,TRBD2,TRBJ2-3,TRBV5-6,TGTGCCAGCCTCCGTCGGGGGGGGAGGGCCACAGATACGCAGTATTTT,CASLRRGGRATDTQYF
few,TRBD2,TRBJ2-7,TRBV5-4,TGTGCCAGCAGCCCCCCCGGGGGGACCTACGAGCAGTACTTC,CASSPPGGTYEQYF
NA,NA,TRBJ2-5,TRBV4-3,TGCGCCAGCAGCCTCACAAGGGTTGCAGAGACAGATTGCCAAGAGACCCAGTACTTC,CASSLTRVAETDCQETQYF